The clone carrying this T cell receptor (beta chain) was recorded many times. Antigen specificity is unknown. Different DNA sequences within this sample yield the same CDR3. This CDR3 comprises 16 residues. Looked up from germline, CDR1 is SGHRS and CDR2 is YFSETQ. Trimming at V came to 0 bases and at J to 6 bases, leaving 4 bases not matched to a gene. The data originate from a study of beta chain features in type 1 diabetes. Study-wide results and limits: Type 1 diabetes patients showed a moderate but significant shortening of TCRB CDR3s in all four CD4+ subsets.

Expressed TCRB transcripts were sequenced because the isolated RNA had all been reverse transcribed beforehand. Measured with immunoSEQ multiplex PCR; TCRdb has only the in-frame clones, and not every one. The table shows more than 95,000 clones, with around a sixth occurring only once. Donors contributed one heparinised blood draw apiece, averaging about 110 mL. The sequencing input was central memory CD4+ T cells from blood. This TCR came from a man aged 18 to 30 with type 1 diabetes. V usage is TRBV5-1 and J usage is TRBJ2-1, with 12 nucleotides matching TRBD2. The CDR3 DNA is TGCGCCAGCAGCTTGGGACTAGCGGGAGCTCTCAATGAGCAGTTCTTC. Translated, it gives CASSLGLAGALNEQFF.